This T cell receptor (beta chain) was found in a study of blood T cell repertoires in COVID-19. Original handling: The assay estimated nucleated cells by amplifying reference gene primers. TCRdb's copy holds only in-frame clones and misses some; the assay was immunoSEQ multiplex PCR. That table supplies the V and J calls and clone size; D and trimming were determined from the DNA. This table has a few hundred thousand clones, approximately 89% appearing once. Patients at the Seattle site were enrolled during active infection and followed longitudinally. The sample taken for sequencing was peripheral blood. The clonotype was recovered from a woman in her twenties or thirties with COVID-19, enrolled during active disease.

The CDR3 DNA reads as TGCGCCAGCAGCCAAGATTGGAGGGGGGGCCGCGAGCAGTACTTC. Amino acids: CASSQDWRGGREQYF. J is TRBJ2-7 and V is TRBV4-3; tentatively, D is TRBD2 (7 bases). CDR1 and CDR2 (germline): LGHNA, YSLEER. The CDR3 covers 15 residues. With 0 bases removed from V and 6 bases from J, the gap between germline ends came to 15 bases.